This T cell receptor beta chain was recorded in a study of glioma-infiltrating T cells. V was cut by 3 bases and J by 1 base, with 9 bases left in between. Germline V gene data show CDR1 as SGHTA and CDR2 as FQGNSA. This CDR3 spans 14 amino acids. Study-level points and caveats: Tissue and blood shared very few CDR3 sequences. Tissue-blood divergence was below expectation in non-neoplastic patients, above in gliomas.

In regard to this clonotype: Its antigen is as yet unknown.

Amplification of TCR alpha and beta CDR3 regions from RNA used iRepertoire nested multiplex PCR. One-step reverse transcription and amplification started from around 100-400 ng of tissue mRNA or PBMC total RNA. One entry per CDR3 protein, called by TCRdb with MiXCR from the multiplex PCR reads. The sample gives under 150,000 distinct CDR3 sequences, around 42% of which show up once; over 15% is in the top ten. The chain couples TRBV7-2 to TRBJ2-5; no reliable D call. The source material was glioma tissue, nonneoplastic brain tissue, or PBMCs (not recorded which). The receptor's source is a human donor with low-grade glioma or glioblastoma, undergoing nonglioma brain surgery, or in good health (not recorded which). The CDR3 bases are TGTGCCAGCAGCTTCTCAACTTCCCAAGAGACCCAGTACTTC. Translation gives CASSFSTSQETQYF.